A selection of T cell receptor beta chains follows, all from one sample in a study of tumor-infiltrating lymphocytes in glioblastoma multiforme. TCRdb re-analysed the multiplex PCR reads in MiXCR, keeping a single row per CDR3 protein. The sample yields roughly 13,000 distinct CDR3 sequences, roughly 67% seen once. Sequences were obtained from brain tumor tissue. These receptors were taken from a male donor with glioblastoma. The CDR3 runs from the conserved cysteine through the conserved F or W. The D gene is left open where the match is weak. Clone size appears in some rows only: once, few, many, or a class for an expanded clone.

>-|TRBJ1-4|-|TRBV5-4
TGTGCCAGGAGCTTGTCGCCGGGGGTTCAGGAAAAACTGTTTTTT
CARSLSPGVQEKLFF
>-|TRBJ1-1|-|TRBV10-3
TGTGCCATCAGTAAGGGAGGGGAGAACACTGGAGCTTTCTTT
CAISKGGENTGAFF
>-|TRBJ2-7|-|TRBV5-5
TGTGCCAGCAGCTTGAGACAGATGTACGGGCAGTACTTC
CASSLRQMYGQYF
>-|TRBJ2-1|TRBD2|TRBV20-1
TGCAGTGCGCAAACTAGCGGTAGGGCCACGTACATTGAGCAGTTCTTC
CSAQTSGRATYIEQFF
>-|TRBJ2-1|TRBD2|TRBV10-2
TGCGACAGCAGGGACCCTAGCGGGCGGTACAATGAGCAGTTCTTC
CDSRDPSGRYNEQFF
>-|TRBJ2-5|TRBD2|TRBV24-1
TGTGCCACCAGTGAAGCGGGAGAGGTGGTGACCCAGTGCTTC
CATSEAGEVVTQCF
>many|TRBJ2-1|TRBD2|TRBV2
TGTGCTAGTAGCGGGAGTGGCGATGAGCAGTTCTTC
CASSGSGDEQFF
>-|TRBJ1-1|TRBD1|TRBV10-3
TGTGCCATCGGACAGGTTAACACTGAAGCTTTCTTT
CAIGQVNTEAFF
>-|TRBJ1-1|-|TRBV6-5
TGTGCCCGCAATTACTCGCCGGAAACTGAAGCTTTCTTT
CARNYSPETEAFF
>-|TRBJ2-1|-|TRBV5-8
TGCGCCAGCAGCTTCAGGGTAACGGGAGCTGATGAGCAGTTCTTC
CASSFRVTGADEQFF
>-|TRBJ2-3|-|TRBV18
TGTGCCAGCTCACCATTTGTCCAGGGGGGTACGGATACGCAGTATTTT
CASSPFVQGGTDTQYF
>-|TRBJ2-7|-|TRBV4-1
TGCGCCAGCAGCCAGGCCCGGTCAGGGTACGAGCAGTACTTC
CASSQARSGYEQYF
>medium-sized|TRBJ2-7|TRBD2|TRBV10-3
TGTGCCATCAGCCTAACTAGCGGGAGTAGCGAGCAGTACTTC
CAISLTSGSSEQYF
>medium-sized|TRBJ1-3|-|TRBV12-3/TRBV12-4
TGTGCCACCCCGCTTGGCTCTGGAAACACCATATATTTT
CATPLGSGNTIYF
>medium-sized|TRBJ2-1|TRBD2|TRBV20-1
TGCAGTGCGCAAACTAGCGGGAGGGCCACGTACAATGAGCAGTTCTTC
CSAQTSGRATYNEQFF
>few|TRBJ2-7|-|TRBV6-5
TGTGACAGCAGTTACTCTTTATACCAACAACACGAGCTGTACTTC
CDSSYSLYQQHELYF
>-|TRBJ1-1|-|TRBV4-1
TGCGCCAGCAGCCGCACTCAGGGTGTTGCTGGAGCTTTCTTT
CASSRTQGVAGAFF
>-|TRBJ2-2|-|TRBV4-2
TGTGCCAACAGCCAAGAGAAGAAGGTCGGGGAACTGTTTTTT
CANSQEKKVGELFF
>-|TRBJ2-3|TRBD2|TRBV4-3
TGCGCCAGCAGCCAAGATTTGCGGCTAGCGGGAGGGCCCGGTACGCAGTATTTT
CASSQDLRLAGGPGTQYF
>-|TRBJ2-7|-|TRBV20-1
TGCAGTGCTAGGGACAACAGCTACGAGCAGTACTTC
CSARDNSYEQYF
>-|TRBJ2-6|-|TRBV28
TGTGCCAGCTCCTGGACGACTTCTGGGGCCAACGTCCTGACTTTC
CASSWTTSGANVLTF
>many|TRBJ2-5|-|TRBV28
TGTGCCAGCAGTTTGAGGGGAGAGACCCAGTACTTC
CASSLRGETQYF